This T cell receptor (beta chain) was found in a study of shared clonotypes between healthy human individuals. General study points: A few donors showed sharing of about 5.5% of naive CD4 clonotypes.

Measured with immunoSEQ multiplex PCR; TCRdb has only the in-frame clones, and not every one. The table has a few hundred thousand clones, around 97% seen once. The CDR3 spans 15 residues. Germline values: CDR1 SGHRS, CDR2 YFSETQ. Between the trimmed V and J ends, which lost 4 bases and 0 bases, there was a span of 11 bases. Turning to this clone: Its antigen remains unknown.

The sequenced sample was naive CD4+ T cells sorted from blood. As for subset: CD45RA+ positively selected. V usage is TRBV5-1 and J usage is TRBJ2-1; D remains unclear. This clonotype was sampled from a woman in her twenties or thirties in good health. Written as DNA, the CDR3 is TGCGCCAGCAGCCTAGACATGGTCTCCTACAATGAGCAGTTCTTC. Translation: CASSLDMVSYNEQFF.